This TCR beta chain was sequenced in a study of spatial heterogeneity in lung cancer. Time point in this sample: sample taken at primary tumor resection. TCRs were sequenced from unsorted whole RNA of tumor, nontumor lung or PBMC. TCRdb re-called the 5' RACE reads with MiXCR, one entry per CDR3 protein. The table includes approximately 11,000 distinct CDR3 sequences, roughly 24% detected once. This clonotype appeared a few times. Germline CDR1 is SGHTA and CDR2 is FQGNSA. The trim removed 5 bases at V and 5 bases at J, leaving 11 bases unmatched. The CDR3 is 16 residues long. The material sequenced was PBMCs, taken at surgery. This clonotype originated in a female donor with early-stage non-small cell lung cancer. The chain recombines TRBV7-2 with TRBJ2-7, with 11 bases aligning to TRBD2. CDR3 sequence (DNA): TGTGCCAGCAGCAGATCTAGCGGGAGGAGGTCCCACGAGCAGTACTTC. Its protein is CASSRSSGRRSHEQYF. The entire variable domain, with the rest obtained from reference TRBV7-2 and TRBJ2-7, is as follows: GAGVSQSPSNKVTEKGKDVELRCDPISGHTALYWYRQSLGQGLEFLIYFQGNSAPDKSGLPSDRFSAERTGGSVSTLTIQRTQQEDSAVYLCASSRSSGRRSHEQYFGPGTRLTVT.